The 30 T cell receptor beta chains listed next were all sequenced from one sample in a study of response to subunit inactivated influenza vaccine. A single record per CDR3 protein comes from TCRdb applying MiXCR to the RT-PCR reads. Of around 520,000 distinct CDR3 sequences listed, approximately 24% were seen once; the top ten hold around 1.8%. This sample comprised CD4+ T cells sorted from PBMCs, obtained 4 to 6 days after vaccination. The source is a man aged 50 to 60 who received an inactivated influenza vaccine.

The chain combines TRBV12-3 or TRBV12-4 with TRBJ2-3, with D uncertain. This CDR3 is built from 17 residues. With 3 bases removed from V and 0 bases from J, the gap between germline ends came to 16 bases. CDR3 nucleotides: TGTGCCAGCAGTTTCATGGGAAACCCAACTAGCACAGATACGCAGTATTTT. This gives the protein CASSFMGNPTSTDTQYF.

The CDR3 protein is CASIPGLAGSGELFF. For the CDR3, the DNA is TGCGCCAGCATCCCGGGACTAGCGGGGTCCGGGGAGCTGTTTTTT. This chain connects TRBV5-1 to TRBJ2-2; 13 bases line up with TRBD2. Unmatched junction bases numbered 5, after V lost 6 bases and J lost 6 bases. The CDR3 consists of 15 residues. Germline-derived CDR1 and CDR2 are SGHRS and YFSETQ.

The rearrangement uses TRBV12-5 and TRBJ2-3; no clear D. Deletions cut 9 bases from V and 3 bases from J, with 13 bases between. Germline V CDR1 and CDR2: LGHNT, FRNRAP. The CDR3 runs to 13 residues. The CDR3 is CARGTQETDTQYF. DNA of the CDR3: TGTGCTAGAGGTACCCAGGAGACAGATACGCAGTATTTT.

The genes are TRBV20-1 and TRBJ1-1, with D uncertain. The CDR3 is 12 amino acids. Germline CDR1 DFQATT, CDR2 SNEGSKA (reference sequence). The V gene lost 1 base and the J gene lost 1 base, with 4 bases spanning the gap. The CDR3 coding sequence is TGCAGTGCTAGAGCCCCGAACACTGAAGCTTTCTTT. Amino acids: CSARAPNTEAFF.

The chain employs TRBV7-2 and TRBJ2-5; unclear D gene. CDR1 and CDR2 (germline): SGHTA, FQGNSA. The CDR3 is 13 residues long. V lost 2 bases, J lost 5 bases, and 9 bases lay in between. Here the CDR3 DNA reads TGTGCCAGCAGCTTACAATGGACGGAGACCCAGTACTTC. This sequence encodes CASSLQWTETQYF.

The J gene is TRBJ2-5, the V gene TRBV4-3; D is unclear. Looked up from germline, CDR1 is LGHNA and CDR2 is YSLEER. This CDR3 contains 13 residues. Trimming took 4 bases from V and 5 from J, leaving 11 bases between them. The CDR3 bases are TGCGCCAGCAGCCCGCAGAGACGTGAGACCCAGTACTTC. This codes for CASSPQRRETQYF.

In DNA form, the CDR3 reads TGTGCCAGCTCACCTACGTTTTATCGTAGCACAGATACGCAGTATTTT. It specifies CASSPTFYRSTDTQYF. The rearrangement joins TRBV18 to TRBJ2-3; no firm D call. Germline CDR1 KGHSH, CDR2 LQKENI. The CDR3 is 16 amino acids. The V end was cut by 3 bases, the J end by 0 bases, with 13 bases between.

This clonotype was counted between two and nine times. The CDR3 DNA follows: TGCGCCAGCAGCCAGGAGAGGGCGAGTGGCTACACCTTC. Its protein is CASSQERASGYTF. The chain links TRBV5-1 to TRBJ1-2, with D uncertain. This CDR3 has 13 amino acids. CDR1 and CDR2 from the germline V gene are SGHRS and YFSETQ. V gave up 4 bases and J gave up 7 bases, with 14 bases separating them.

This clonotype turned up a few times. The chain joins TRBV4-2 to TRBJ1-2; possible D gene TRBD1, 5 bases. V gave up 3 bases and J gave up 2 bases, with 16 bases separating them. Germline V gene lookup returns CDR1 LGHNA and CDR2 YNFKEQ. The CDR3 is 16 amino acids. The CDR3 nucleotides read TGTGCCAGCAGCCAGGACCCGGGGGAAGGAAACTATGGCTACACCTTC. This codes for CASSQDPGEGNYGYTF.

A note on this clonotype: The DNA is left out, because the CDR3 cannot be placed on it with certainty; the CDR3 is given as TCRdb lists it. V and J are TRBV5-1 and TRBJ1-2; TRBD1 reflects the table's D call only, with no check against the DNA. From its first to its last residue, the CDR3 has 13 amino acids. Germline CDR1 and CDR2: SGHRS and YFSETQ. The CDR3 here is CASSLVGQGISYF.

CDR3 in amino acids: CAISLQGSGELFF. CDR3 DNA: TGTGCCATCAGTCTACAGGGATCCGGGGAGCTGTTTTTT. The V and J genes are TRBV10-3 and TRBJ2-2, with a weak D call TRBD1 (6 bases). V was cut by 5 bases and J by 6 bases, with 10 bases left in between. The germline CDR1 and CDR2 sequences are ENHRY and SYGVKD. The CDR3 length is 13 residues.

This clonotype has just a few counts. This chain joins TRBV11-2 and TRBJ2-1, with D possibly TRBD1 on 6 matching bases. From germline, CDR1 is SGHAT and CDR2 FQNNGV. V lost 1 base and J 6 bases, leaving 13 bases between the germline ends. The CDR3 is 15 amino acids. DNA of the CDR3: TGTGCCAGCAGCTTAGTTTCAGGGGCGGGCAATGAGCAGTTCTTC. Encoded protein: CASSLVSGAGNEQFF.

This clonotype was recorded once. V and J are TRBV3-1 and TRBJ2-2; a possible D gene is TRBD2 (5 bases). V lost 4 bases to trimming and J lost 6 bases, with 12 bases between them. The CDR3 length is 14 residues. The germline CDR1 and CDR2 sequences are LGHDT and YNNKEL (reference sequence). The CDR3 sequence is CASSLTNGAGELFF. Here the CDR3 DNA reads TGTGCCAGCAGCCTGACCAACGGGGCCGGGGAGCTGTTTTTT.

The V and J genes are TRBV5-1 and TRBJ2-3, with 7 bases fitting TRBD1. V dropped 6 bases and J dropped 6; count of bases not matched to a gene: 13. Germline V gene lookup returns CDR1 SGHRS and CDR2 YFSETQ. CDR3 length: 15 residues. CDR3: CASKNRGASADTQYF. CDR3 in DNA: TGCGCCAGCAAAAACAGGGGCGCGTCGGCGGATACGCAGTATTTT. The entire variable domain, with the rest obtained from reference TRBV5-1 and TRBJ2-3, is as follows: KAGVTQTPRYLIKTRGQQVTLSCSPISGHRSVSWYQQTPGQGLQFLFEYFSETQRNKGNFPGRFSGRQFSNSRSEMNVSTLELGDSALYLCASKNRGASADTQYFGPGTRLTVL.

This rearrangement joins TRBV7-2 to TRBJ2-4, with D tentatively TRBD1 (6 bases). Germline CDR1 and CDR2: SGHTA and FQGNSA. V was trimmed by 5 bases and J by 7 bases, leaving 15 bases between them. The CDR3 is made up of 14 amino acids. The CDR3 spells CASSLTGFRNIQYF. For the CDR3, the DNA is TGTGCCAGCAGCCTTACAGGGTTCAGGAACATTCAGTACTTC.

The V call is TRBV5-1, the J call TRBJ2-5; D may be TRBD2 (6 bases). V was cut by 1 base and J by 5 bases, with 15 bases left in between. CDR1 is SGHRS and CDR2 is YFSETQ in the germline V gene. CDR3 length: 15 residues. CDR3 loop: CASSLNTGAGETQYF. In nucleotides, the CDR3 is TGCGCCAGCAGCTTGAACACAGGCGCGGGGGAGACCCAGTACTTC.

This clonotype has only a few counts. The CDR3 here is CASTSAGESYNEQFF. CDR3 sequence (DNA): TGCGCCAGCACCTCGGCGGGGGAGTCCTACAATGAGCAGTTCTTC. J is TRBJ2-1 and V is TRBV5-1; 7 positions match TRBD2. The CDR3 is made up of 15 amino acids. Germline-derived CDR1 and CDR2 are SGHRS and YFSETQ. V dropped 6 bases and J dropped 1; count of bases not matched to a gene: 7.

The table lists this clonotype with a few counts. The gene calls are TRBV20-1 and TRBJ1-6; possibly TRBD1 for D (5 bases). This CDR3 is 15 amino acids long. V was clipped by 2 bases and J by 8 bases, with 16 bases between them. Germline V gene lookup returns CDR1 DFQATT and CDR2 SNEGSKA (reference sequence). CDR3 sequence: CSARRLATADSPLHF. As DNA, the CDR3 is TGCAGTGCTAGAAGGCTGGCGACAGCCGATTCACCCCTCCACTTT.

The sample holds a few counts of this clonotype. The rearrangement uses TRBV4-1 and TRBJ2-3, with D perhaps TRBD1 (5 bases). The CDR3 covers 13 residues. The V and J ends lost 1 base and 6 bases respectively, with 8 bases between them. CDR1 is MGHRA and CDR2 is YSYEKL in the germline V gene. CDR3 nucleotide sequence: TGCGCCAGCAGCCAAGTGTACAGGGATACGCAGTATTTT. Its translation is CASSQVYRDTQYF.

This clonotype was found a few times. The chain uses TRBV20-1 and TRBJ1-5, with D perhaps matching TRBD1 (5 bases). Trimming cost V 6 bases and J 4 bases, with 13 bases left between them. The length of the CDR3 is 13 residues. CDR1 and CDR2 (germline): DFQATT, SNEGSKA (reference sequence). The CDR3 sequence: CSAAGQLNQPQHF. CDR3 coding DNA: TGCAGTGCGGCCGGACAATTAAATCAGCCCCAGCATTTT.

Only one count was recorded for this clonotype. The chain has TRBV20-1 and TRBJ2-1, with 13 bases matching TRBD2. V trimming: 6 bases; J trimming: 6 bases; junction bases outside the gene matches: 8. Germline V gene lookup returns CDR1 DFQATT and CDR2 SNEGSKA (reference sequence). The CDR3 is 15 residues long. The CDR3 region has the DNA TGCAGTGCCCGAAAAAGGACTAGCGGGAGCAATGAGCAGTTCTTC. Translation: CSARKRTSGSNEQFF.

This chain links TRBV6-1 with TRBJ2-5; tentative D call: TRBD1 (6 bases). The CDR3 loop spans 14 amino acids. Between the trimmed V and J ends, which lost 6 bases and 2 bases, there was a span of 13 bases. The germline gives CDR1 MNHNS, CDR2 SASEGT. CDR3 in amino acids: CASSQPTGQETQYF. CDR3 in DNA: TGTGCCAGCAGCCAACCGACAGGACAAGAGACCCAGTACTTC.

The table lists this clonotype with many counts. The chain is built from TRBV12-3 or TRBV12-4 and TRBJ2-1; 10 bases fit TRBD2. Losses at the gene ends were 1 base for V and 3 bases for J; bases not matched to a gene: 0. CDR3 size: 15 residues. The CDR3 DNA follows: TGTGCCAGCAGTTTAGGGACTAGCGGCTACAATGAGCAGTTCTTC. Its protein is CASSLGTSGYNEQFF.

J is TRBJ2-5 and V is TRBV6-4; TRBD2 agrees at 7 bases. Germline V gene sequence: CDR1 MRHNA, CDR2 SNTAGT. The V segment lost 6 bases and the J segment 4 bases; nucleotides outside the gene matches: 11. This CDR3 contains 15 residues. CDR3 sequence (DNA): TGTGCCAGCAGCCCCACGGGACTACTGTCAGAGACCCAGTACTTC. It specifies CASSPTGLLSETQYF.

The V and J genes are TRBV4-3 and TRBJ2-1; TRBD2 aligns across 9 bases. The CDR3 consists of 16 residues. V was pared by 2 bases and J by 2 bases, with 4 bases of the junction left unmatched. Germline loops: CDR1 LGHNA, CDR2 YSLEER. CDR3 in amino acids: CASSQSLAGTYNEQFF. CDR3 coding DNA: TGCGCCAGCAGCCAAAGCCTAGCGGGAACCTACAATGAGCAGTTCTTC.

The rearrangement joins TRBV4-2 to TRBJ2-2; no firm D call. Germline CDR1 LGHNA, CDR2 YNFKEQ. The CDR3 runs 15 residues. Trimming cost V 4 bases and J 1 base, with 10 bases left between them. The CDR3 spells CASSPAEQNTGELFF. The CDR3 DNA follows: TGTGCCAGCAGCCCCGCAGAACAGAACACCGGGGAGCTGTTTTTT.

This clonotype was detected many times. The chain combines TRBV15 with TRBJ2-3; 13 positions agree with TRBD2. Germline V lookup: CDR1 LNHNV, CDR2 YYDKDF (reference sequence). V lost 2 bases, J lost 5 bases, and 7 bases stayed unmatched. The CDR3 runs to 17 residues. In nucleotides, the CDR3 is TGTGCCACCAGCAGACCACGGACTAGCGGGAGCTTAGATACGCAGTATTTT. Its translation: CATSRPRTSGSLDTQYF.

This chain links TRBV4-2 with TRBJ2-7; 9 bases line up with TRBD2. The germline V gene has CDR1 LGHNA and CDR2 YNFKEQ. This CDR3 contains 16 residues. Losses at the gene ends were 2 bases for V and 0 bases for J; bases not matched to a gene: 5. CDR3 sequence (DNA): TGTGCCAGCAGCCAAACCAGCGGGAGGAGCTCCTACGAGCAGTACTTC. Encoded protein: CASSQTSGRSSYEQYF.

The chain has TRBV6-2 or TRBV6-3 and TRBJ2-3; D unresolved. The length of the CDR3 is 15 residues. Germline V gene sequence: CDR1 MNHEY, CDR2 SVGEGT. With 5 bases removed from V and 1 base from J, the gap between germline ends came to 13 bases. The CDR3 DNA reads TGTGCCAGCAGTCCAATAAGTAGGGGCACAGATACGCAGTATTTT. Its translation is CASSPISRGTDTQYF.

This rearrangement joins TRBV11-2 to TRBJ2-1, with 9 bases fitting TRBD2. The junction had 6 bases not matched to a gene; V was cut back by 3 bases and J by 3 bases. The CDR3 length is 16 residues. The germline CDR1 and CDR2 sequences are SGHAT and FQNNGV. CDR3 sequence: CASSLGAGGGYNEQFF. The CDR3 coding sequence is TGTGCCAGCAGCTTGGGAGCGGGGGGCGGCTACAATGAGCAGTTCTTC.